This TCR beta chain was sequenced for a study of neurological immune-mediated disorders. This clonotype was seen repeatedly, ten times or more. Its antigen is as yet unknown. TCRdb reanalysed the 5' RACE reads using MiXCR and keeps one entry per CDR3 protein. The sample consists of 66,000 or so distinct CDR3 sequences, 4% to 6% of them appearing once. Whole-study results and caveats: When grouped phylogenetically, the repertoires of 18 of the 34 multiple sclerosis patients fell together in one related-CDR3 cluster, which is a possible signature. TCR-beta repertoires seemed private in all groups, with no expanded CDR3 amino acid sequences shared. While HTLV-1-associated myelopathy showed the greatest TCR clonal expansion, multiple sclerosis showed the least, falling below healthy controls.

The trim removed 4 bases at V and 9 bases at J, leaving 9 bases unmatched. Looked up from germline, CDR1 is DFQATT and CDR2 is SNEGSKA (reference sequence). The length of the CDR3 is 13 residues. The material sequenced was PBMCs. The origin of this receptor is a woman aged 25-40 years with multiple sclerosis. This chain links TRBV20-1 with TRBJ2-5, with 9 positions matching TRBD2. DNA of the CDR3: TGCAGTGCTAACCTCGGCGGGGGGGTTTCCCAGTACTTC. Its protein is CSANLGGGVSQYF.